The 13 T cell receptor beta chains presented below share a single source sample, sequenced in a study of blood T cells in healthy people across ages. Primers used in a second PCR of roughly 7 to 12 cycles were a sample-barcoded 5' primer and a J-beta primer mix. TCRdb recomputed calls from the 5' RACE reads with MiXCR, one row per CDR3 protein. The repertoire holds roughly 2 million distinct CDR3 sequences, with roughly 49% as singletons. The sequenced sample consisted of blood. The receptors derive from a middle-aged woman in good health.

This chain joins TRBV2 and TRBJ2-1; D perhaps matches TRBD2 (7 bases). This CDR3 comprises 14 residues. Germline lookup yields CDR1 SNHLY and CDR2 FYNNEI. V lost 8 bases and J lost 7, with 18 bases in between. In nucleotides, the CDR3 is TGTGCCAGCTCCGATGGAGGGGGGGGAAATGAGCAGTTCTTC. Residues: CASSDGGGGNEQFF.

This clonotype appeared a few times. The chain joins TRBV10-3 to TRBJ2-1, with D possibly TRBD2 on 6 matching bases. The CDR3 extends over 13 amino acids. Per the germline V gene, CDR1 is ENHRY and CDR2 is SYGVKD. V was trimmed by 2 bases and J by 6 bases, leaving 8 bases between them. The CDR3 DNA reads as TGTGCCATCAGTGAGACTAGCCGCAATGAGCAGTTCTTC. It translates to CAISETSRNEQFF.

This clonotype occurred a few times. V usage is TRBV4-2 and J usage is TRBJ2-1, with D possibly being TRBD1 or TRBD2 (5 bases each). The length of the CDR3 is 15 residues. Trimming left V 0 bases short and J 5 bases short, with 11 bases between. Germline loops: CDR1 LGHNA, CDR2 YNFKEQ. This CDR3 reads CASSQEGVGDNEQFF. The CDR3 DNA reads TGTGCCAGCAGCCAAGAGGGGGTGGGCGACAATGAGCAGTTCTTC.

This clonotype was observed a handful of times. The chain is built from TRBV20-1 and TRBJ2-7; tentatively, D is TRBD1 or TRBD2 (6 bases each). The germline V gene has CDR1 DFQATT and CDR2 SNEGSKA (reference sequence). V shed 6 bases and J shed 5 bases, with 23 bases lying between them. The CDR3 is 15 residues long. Here the CDR3 DNA reads TGCAGTGCCCCCCATCGCCTGGGGGCGGGGAACGAGCAGTACTTC. The encoded protein is CSAPHRLGAGNEQYF.

As to this clonotype: Its ends do not fully match the called genes, so a read error is possible. The chain recombines TRBV27 with TRBJ2-1, with no clear D. The V gene's germline CDR1 is MNHEY and CDR2 SMNVEV (reference sequence). This CDR3 has 16 amino acids. The CDR3 loop is CASSVRMTSSYNEQFF. The CDR3 coding sequence is TGTGCCAGCAGCGTCCGGATGACGAGCTCCTACAATGAGCAGTTTTTT.

The chain couples TRBV28 to TRBJ2-5, with a weak D call TRBD2 (6 bases). The length of the CDR3 is 15 residues. V lost 7 bases and J lost 4, with 19 bases in between. Germline assignment: CDR1 MDHEN and CDR2 SYDVKM. For the CDR3, the DNA is TGTGCCAGCACCGAACCGGGAGCTAGAGGAGAGACCCAGTACTTC. As protein: CASTEPGARGETQYF.

The gene calls are TRBV25-1 and TRBJ2-3; possible D gene TRBD1, 7 bases. Per germline, CDR1 MGHDK and CDR2 SYGVNS. Deletions cut 4 bases from V and 6 bases from J, with 17 bases between. This CDR3 region has 15 residues. CDR3: CASSAWTGGMDTQYF. DNA of the CDR3: TGTGCCAGCAGTGCCTGGACAGGAGGGATGGATACGCAGTATTTT.

A few counts support this clonotype. The CDR3 sequence: CATLSPGEGETQYF. CDR3 coding DNA: TGTGCCACCCTCTCCCCCGGGGAGGGAGAGACCCAGTACTTC. This rearrangement joins TRBV24-1 to TRBJ2-5; 7 nucleotides line up with TRBD2. Germline CDR1 and CDR2: KGHDR and SFDVKD. V gave up 9 bases and J gave up 4 bases; unmatched junction bases: 10. This CDR3 is 14 amino acids long.

The chain couples TRBV10-2 to TRBJ2-1; 8 nucleotides agree with TRBD2. The CDR3 runs to 14 residues. Trimming took 7 bases from V and 8 from J; bases not matched to a gene: 10. Germline V lookup: CDR1 WSHSY, CDR2 SAAADI. Written as DNA, the CDR3 is TGCGCCAGCAAATTGGGACTAGTTAACGATGAGCAGTTCTTC. It yields the protein CASKLGLVNDEQFF.

This clonotype was seen at least ten times. This chain links TRBV29-1 with TRBJ2-5; D gene ambiguous. With 0 bases removed from V and 3 bases from J, the gap between germline ends came to 14 bases. This CDR3 has 15 residues. The germline CDR1 and CDR2 sequences are SQVTM and ANQGSEA. The chain's CDR3 is CSVEEMGSGKETQYF. As DNA, the CDR3 is TGCAGCGTTGAAGAAATGGGGTCAGGAAAAGAGACCCAGTACTTC. The full variable domain, with the rest looked up from reference TRBV29-1 and TRBJ2-5, is SAVISQKPSRDICQRGTSLTIQCQVDSQVTMMFWYRQQPGQSLTLIATANQGSEATYESGFVIDKFPISRPNLTFSTLTVSNMSPEDSSIYLCSVEEMGSGKETQYFGPGTRLLVL.

This clonotype has only a few counts. This rearrangement joins TRBV5-1 to TRBJ2-1; 7 nucleotides line up with TRBD2. The CDR3 has 16 amino acids. From germline, CDR1 is SGHRS and CDR2 YFSETQ. Trimming cost V 8 bases and J 3 bases; bases outside gene matches: 14. The CDR3 here is CASRLSGQDIYNEQFF. CDR3 nucleotide sequence: TGCGCCAGTCGCCTTAGCGGGCAAGATATCTACAATGAGCAGTTCTTC.

As concerns this clonotype: One end of the junction fails to match germline, which may point to a read error. This chain uses TRBV27 with TRBJ1-6; no definite D call. Germline CDR1 MNHEY, CDR2 SMNVEV (reference sequence). The CDR3 is made up of 15 amino acids. The CDR3 region has the DNA TGCGCCAGCACTCGTTGGACGGGAACCAATTCACCCCTCCACTTT. Translating gives CASTRWTGTNSPLHF.

The V and J genes are TRBV3-1 and TRBJ2-1, with 12 nucleotides matching TRBD2. Germline loops: CDR1 LGHDT, CDR2 YNNKEL (reference sequence). The length of the CDR3 is 14 residues. J lost 11 bases, V lost 4 bases, and 6 bases had no gene match. CDR3 nucleotide sequence: TGTGCCAGCAGCCCTCGGACTAGCGGGGCGCAGCAGTTCTTC. This translates into CASSPRTSGAQQFF.